This TCR beta chain was captured by sequencing in a study of blood T cell repertoires in COVID-19. Turning to the study itself: Whether acute or convalescent, the COVID-19 samples came from the United States, Italy and Spain. The analysed material was cDNA or gDNA that came from T cells, B-cell-depleted T cells, or PBMCs.

Per the study methods: Amplification of reference gene primers was used by the study to estimate nucleated cell counts. Using immunoSEQ multiplex PCR, the repertoire was profiled, and TCRdb retains in-frame clones only, with some absent. D and trimming were read from the DNA, whereas the V and J calls and clone size are those reported in that table. This table holds more than 85,000 clones, around 80% found once. There are 14 residues in the CDR3. V shed 1 base and J 2 bases; nucleotides not matched to a gene: 2. CDR1 and CDR2 (germline): LNHNV, YYDKDF (reference sequence). This TCR was recovered from a man at least 80 years old with acute or convalescent COVID-19. The rearrangement joins TRBV15 to TRBJ2-7; 7 nucleotides line up with TRBD1. Sequencing was performed on peripheral blood. Here the CDR3 DNA reads TGTGCCACCAGCAGAGGGGGACAGACCTACGAGCAGTACTTC. It translates to CATSRGGQTYEQYF. Supplemented by reference TRBV15 and TRBJ2-7, the full variable domain reads DAMVIQNPRYQVTQFGKPVTLSCSQTLNHNVMYWYQQKSSQAPKLLFHYYDKDFNNEADTPDNFQSRRPNTSFCFLDIRSPGLGDTAMYLCATSRGGQTYEQYFGPGTRLTVT.